This T cell receptor (beta chain) was identified during a study of blood T cell repertoires in COVID-19. Generated by immunoSEQ multiplex PCR, the TCRdb table keeps only in-frame clones and is missing some. The data hold approximately 230,000 clones, with roughly 89% observed a single time. Trimming shortened V by 1 base and J by 1 base, and 9 bases separated the two germline ends. Germline assignment: CDR1 LGHNT and CDR2 FRNRAP. There are 15 residues in the CDR3. The sequence was collected from a man aged 25-45 years who had recovered from COVID-19. Sequenced input: peripheral blood. This chain connects TRBV12-5 to TRBJ2-3; tentatively, D is TRBD2 (6 bases). CDR3 sequence: CASGLGGGGTDTQYF. CDR3 coding DNA: TGTGCTAGTGGTTTGGGGGGAGGTGGCACAGATACGCAGTATTTT.